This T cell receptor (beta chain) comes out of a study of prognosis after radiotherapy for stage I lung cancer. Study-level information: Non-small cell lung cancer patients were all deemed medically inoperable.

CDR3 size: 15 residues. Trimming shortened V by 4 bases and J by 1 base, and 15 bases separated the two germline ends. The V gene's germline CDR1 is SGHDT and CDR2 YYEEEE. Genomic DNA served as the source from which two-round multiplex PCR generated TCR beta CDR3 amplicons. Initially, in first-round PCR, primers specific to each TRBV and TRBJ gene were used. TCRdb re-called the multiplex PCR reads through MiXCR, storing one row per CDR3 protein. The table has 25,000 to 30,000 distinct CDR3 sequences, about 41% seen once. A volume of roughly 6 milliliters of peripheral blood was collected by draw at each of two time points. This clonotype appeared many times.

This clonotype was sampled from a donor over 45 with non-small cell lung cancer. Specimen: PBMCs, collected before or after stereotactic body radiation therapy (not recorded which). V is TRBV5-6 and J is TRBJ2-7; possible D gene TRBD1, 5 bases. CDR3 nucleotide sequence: TGTGCCAGCAGCCCGGACAATTCAGGGTCCTACGAGCAGTACTTC. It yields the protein CASSPDNSGSYEQYF.